These 10 T cell receptor beta chains were sequenced from one sample in a study of T cell responses to AZD1222 COVID-19 vaccine. Here immunoSEQ multiplex PCR was the method, and the copy in TCRdb shows in-frame clones only, minus some. This repertoire shows more than 110,000 clones, 75% to 90% found once; its top ten account for about 4.5%. This material consisted of peripheral blood, taken on day 0 of AZD1222 vaccination. These receptors originate from an adult in good health.

The V call is TRBV4-1, the J call TRBJ2-7; D ambiguous. Trimming stripped 0 bases from V and 2 bases from J, with 14 bases between. The CDR3 contains 16 residues. From germline, CDR1 is MGHRA and CDR2 YSYEKL. This CDR3 is CASSQESRTPTYEQYF. DNA of the CDR3: TGCGCCAGCAGCCAAGAAAGCCGGACGCCCACCTACGAGCAGTACTTC.

This chain connects TRBV3-1 (or the pseudogene TRBV3-2) to TRBJ2-5; 8 nucleotides line up with TRBD2. This CDR3 has 16 amino acids. Trimming took 2 bases from V and 6 from J; bases not matched to a gene: 11. CDR1 and CDR2 (germline): LGHDT, YNNKEL (reference sequence). In nucleotides, the CDR3 is TGTGCCAGCAGCCAAAGTCCAGCGGGGGTTCGGAAGACCCAGTACTTC. This encodes CASSQSPAGVRKTQYF.

The gene calls are TRBV30 and TRBJ1-5, with 10 bases aligning to TRBD1. V was pared by 5 bases and J by 4 bases, with 8 bases of the junction left unmatched. The length of the CDR3 is 15 residues. CDR1 is GTSNPN and CDR2 is SVGIG in the germline V gene (reference sequence). The CDR3 region has the DNA TGTGCCTGGGCCTATGACAGGGGGCTTAATCAGCCCCAGCATTTT. Translated: CAWAYDRGLNQPQHF.

The rearrangement uses TRBV2 and TRBJ1-2, with 7 bases lining up with TRBD1. The CDR3 is 14 residues long. Unmatched junction bases numbered 5, after V lost 1 base and J lost 6 bases. Germline CDR1 reads SNHLY; CDR2 reads FYNNEI. The CDR3 DNA reads as TGTGCCAGCAGTGAAGAAACACAGGGGAATGGCTACACCTTC. Protein product: CASSEETQGNGYTF.

The genes are TRBV3-1 (or the pseudogene TRBV3-2) and TRBJ1-1; D is perhaps TRBD1 (5 bases). V lost 0 bases, J lost 4 bases, and 15 bases lay in between. In germline, CDR1 is LGHDT, CDR2 YNNKEL (reference sequence). The CDR3 sequence is 16 residues long. The CDR3 DNA reads TGTGCCAGCAGCCAAGATCTCTCAAATAGGGGCACTGAAGCTTTCTTT. This codes for CASSQDLSNRGTEAFF.

The rearrangement links TRBV5-4 to TRBJ2-4, with a possible D match to TRBD2 (6 bases). Germline V lookup: CDR1 SGHNT, CDR2 YYREEE (reference sequence). Trimming stripped 3 bases from V and 0 bases from J, with 13 bases between. The CDR3 has 16 amino acids. The CDR3 nucleotides read TGTGCCAGCAGCTCGGATCCGGGGGTAGCCAAAAACATTCAGTACTTC. It codes for CASSSDPGVAKNIQYF.

V gene TRBV5-1 combines with J gene TRBJ1-2; tentative D call: TRBD1 (5 bases). V was cut by 3 bases and J by 8 bases, with 17 bases left in between. Looked up from germline, CDR1 is SGHRS and CDR2 is YFSETQ. The CDR3 has 14 residues. The CDR3 protein is CASSSTPDSTGYTF. The DNA of the CDR3 is TGCGCCAGCAGCTCGACACCTGACAGTACGGGCTACACCTTC.

The CDR3 loop reads CSALDRIYATF. CDR3 nucleotides: TGCAGTGCCCTAGACAGGATTTATGCTACCTTC. The chain carries TRBV20-1 and TRBJ1-2, with D possibly matching TRBD1 (6 bases). Germline assignment: CDR1 DFQATT and CDR2 SNEGSKA (reference sequence). The V end lost 6 bases, the J end lost 14 bases, and 19 bases lay between the germline ends. The CDR3 spans 11 residues.

The CDR3 reads CASSDQGVNTGELFF. The CDR3 DNA sequence: TGTGCCAGCAGTGATCAGGGGGTGAACACCGGGGAGCTGTTTTTT. The chain joins TRBV2 to TRBJ2-2; 7 positions agree with TRBD1. The V and J ends lost 3 bases and 1 base, in that order; junction bases with no gene match: 2. Germline V gene data show CDR1 as SNHLY and CDR2 as FYNNEI. The CDR3 runs 15 residues.

The chain links TRBV19 to TRBJ2-7, with TRBD1 matching 10 bases. J lost 6 bases, V lost 8 bases, and 13 bases had no gene match. Germline V CDR1 and CDR2: LNHDA, SQIVND (reference sequence). The CDR3 loop spans 15 amino acids. CDR3 in amino acids: CASSDSGTGDGEQYF. CDR3 sequence (DNA): TGTGCCAGTTCAGATTCCGGGACAGGGGACGGCGAGCAGTACTTC.